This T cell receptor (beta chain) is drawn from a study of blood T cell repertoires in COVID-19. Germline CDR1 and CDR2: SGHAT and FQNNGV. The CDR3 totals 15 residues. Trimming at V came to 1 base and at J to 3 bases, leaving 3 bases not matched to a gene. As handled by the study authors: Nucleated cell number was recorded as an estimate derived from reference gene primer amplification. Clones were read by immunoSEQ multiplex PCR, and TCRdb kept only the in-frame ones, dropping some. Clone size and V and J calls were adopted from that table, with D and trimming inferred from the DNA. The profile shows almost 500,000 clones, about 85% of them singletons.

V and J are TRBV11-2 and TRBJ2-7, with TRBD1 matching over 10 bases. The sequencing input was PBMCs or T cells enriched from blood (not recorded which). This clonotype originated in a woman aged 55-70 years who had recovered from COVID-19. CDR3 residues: CASSLGTGGNYEQYV. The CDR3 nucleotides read TGTGCCAGCAGCTTAGGGACAGGGGGAAACTACGAGCAGTACGTC.